Following are 8 T cell receptor beta chains from one sample sequenced in a study of cytotoxic CD8 clonotypes in ibrutinib-treated CLL (dated by TCRdb to the early 2020s). What this sample's time point label stands for: progressive disease on ibrutinib. The library was prepared using the immunoSEQ multiplex PCR assay. As stored in TCRdb, this immuneACCESS dataset retains in-frame rearrangements with V and J assigned. A fraction of the clones does not appear; measured against another copy, unresolved V genes explain less than half of the discrepancy, and the remainder lacks a known reason. The sample table records 250,000 to 350,000 clones; 60% to 80% of these occur just once. The biggest ten clones account for 5.6% of the sample. Source: PBMCs, taken at disease progression, from a patient treated with ibrutinib. Every receptor here comes from a human donor with chronic lymphocytic leukemia.

The gene calls are TRBV5-6 and TRBJ2-3; 8 bases map to TRBD1. The CDR3 is made up of 15 amino acids. V lost 3 bases, J lost 0 bases, and 3 bases stayed unmatched. Germline CDR1 is SGHDT and CDR2 is YYEEEE. The CDR3 region is CASSWGTGSTDTQYF. The CDR3 coding sequence is TGTGCCAGCAGCTGGGGGACAGGTAGCACAGATACGCAGTATTTT.

This chain links TRBV14 with TRBJ2-3, with no clear D. Germline assignment: CDR1 SGHDN and CDR2 FVKESK. V gave up 1 base and J gave up 4 bases, with 15 bases separating them. This CDR3 is built from 16 residues. For the CDR3, the DNA is TGTGCCAGCAGCCAAGGTGTCTTATCCTCCGCAGATACGCAGTATTTT. Amino acid sequence: CASSQGVLSSADTQYF. Looking up the rest from reference TRBV14 and TRBJ2-3 gives the full variable domain: EAGVTQFPSHSVIEKGQTVTLRCDPISGHDNLYWYRRVMGKEIKFLLHFVKESKQDESGMPNNRFLAERTGGTYSTLKVQPAELEDSGVYFCASSQGVLSSADTQYFGPGTRLTVL.

J is TRBJ2-7 and V is TRBV7-9, with D uncertain. V lost 5 bases, J lost 4 bases, and 6 bases lay in between. The CDR3 is made up of 11 amino acids. Germline lookup yields CDR1 SEHNR and CDR2 FQNEAQ (reference sequence). DNA of the CDR3: TGTGCCAGCAGCCACGAATACGAGCAGTACTTC. It is translated as CASSHEYEQYF. Using reference TRBV7-9 and TRBJ2-7 for the parts outside the CDR3, the full variable domain is DTGVSQNPRHKITKRGQNVTFRCDPISEHNRLYWYRQTLGQGPEFLTYFQNEAQLEKSRLLSDRFSAERPKGSFSTLEIQRTEQGDSAMYLCASSHEYEQYFGPGTRLTVT.

J is TRBJ2-2 and V is TRBV9, with D unresolved. The CDR3 is made up of 14 amino acids. In germline, CDR1 is SGDLS, CDR2 YYNGEE. Trimming left V 0 bases short and J 4 bases short, with 7 bases between. CDR3 region: CASSVATFTGELFF. The CDR3 region has the DNA TGTGCCAGCAGCGTAGCTACTTTCACCGGGGAGCTGTTTTTT.

The chain combines TRBV7-9 with TRBJ2-7; D is possibly TRBD2 (6 bases). Germline assignment: CDR1 SEHNR and CDR2 FQNEAQ (reference sequence). The V gene lost 1 base and the J gene lost 3 bases, with 13 bases spanning the gap. The CDR3 is made up of 15 amino acids. CDR3 in amino acids: CASSLGGTGFYEQYF. The CDR3, as DNA: TGTGCCAGCAGCTTAGGGGGGACTGGCTTCTACGAGCAGTACTTC.

The chain is built from TRBV5-1 and TRBJ2-3; possible D gene TRBD2, 5 bases. Germline assignment: CDR1 SGHRS and CDR2 YFSETQ. This CDR3 is built from 15 residues. The germline V and J ends were trimmed by 9 bases and 3 bases, with 20 bases remaining between them. CDR3: CATGRDNGRTDTQYF. Written as DNA, the CDR3 is TGCGCCACCGGACGGGATAACGGCAGAACAGATACGCAGTATTTT.

The chain links TRBV5-4 to TRBJ2-2; D ambiguous. The germline gives CDR1 SGHNT, CDR2 YYREEE (reference sequence). V was clipped by 4 bases and J by 0 bases, with 7 bases between them. The CDR3 spans 14 residues. The CDR3 DNA is TGTGCCAGCAGCCCCCCCACGAACACCGGGGAGCTGTTTTTT. Encoded protein: CASSPPTNTGELFF.

V usage is TRBV9 and J usage is TRBJ2-1, with TRBD2 matching over 12 bases. Unmatched junction bases numbered 6, after V lost 3 bases and J lost 8 bases. This CDR3 comprises 15 residues. In germline, CDR1 is SGDLS, CDR2 YYNGEE. As DNA, the CDR3 is TGTGCCAGCAGCGAAGAGACTAGCGGGAGCTATGAGCAGTTCTTC. The encoded protein is CASSEETSGSYEQFF.